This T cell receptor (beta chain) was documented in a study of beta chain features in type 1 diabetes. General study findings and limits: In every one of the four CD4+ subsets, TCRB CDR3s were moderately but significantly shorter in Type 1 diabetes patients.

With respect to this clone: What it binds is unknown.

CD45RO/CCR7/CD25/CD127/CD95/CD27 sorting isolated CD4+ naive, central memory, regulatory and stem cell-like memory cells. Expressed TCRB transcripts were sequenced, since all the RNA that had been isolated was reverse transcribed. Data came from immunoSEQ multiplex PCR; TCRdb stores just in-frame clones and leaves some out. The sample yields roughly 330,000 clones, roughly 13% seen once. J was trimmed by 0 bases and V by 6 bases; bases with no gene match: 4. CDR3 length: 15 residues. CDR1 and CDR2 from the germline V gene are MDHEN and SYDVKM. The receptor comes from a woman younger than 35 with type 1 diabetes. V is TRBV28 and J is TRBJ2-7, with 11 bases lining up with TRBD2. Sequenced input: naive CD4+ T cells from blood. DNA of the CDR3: TGTGCCAGCAGGCGACTAGCGGGGCACTCCTACGAGCAGTACTTC. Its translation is CASRRLAGHSYEQYF.